This TCR beta chain emerged from a study of shared clonotypes between healthy human individuals. TCRdb's table, derived via immunoSEQ multiplex PCR, lists solely in-frame clones and lacks some. The sample carries millions of clones, just over 90% recorded once. Germline-derived CDR1 and CDR2 are SGHTS and YDEGEE. The CDR3 totals 16 residues. V gave up 0 bases and J gave up 1 base, with 11 bases separating them. Material: naive CD4+ T cells sorted from blood. Sample subset: CD45RA+ positively selected. This clonotype was obtained from a man in his late teens or twenties in good health. The rearrangement uses TRBV5-8 and TRBJ1-3, with unresolved D. The CDR3 bases are TGTGCCAGCAGCTTGGTGGCAGCCTCGTCTGGAAACACCATATATTTT. It is translated as CASSLVAASSGNTIYF.